These 14 T cell receptor beta chains were all obtained from the same sample, sequenced in a study of blood T cell repertoires in COVID-19. Sequencing was performed with immunoSEQ multiplex PCR; in TCRdb, only in-frame clones are kept and a portion is missing. The sample has just under 350,000 clones, around 87% seen once. Sequencing was carried out using peripheral blood. Source of these receptors: a woman between 50 and 59 years old with COVID-19, enrolled during active disease.

The rearrangement links TRBV7-2 to TRBJ2-5, with TRBD2 as a possible D gene (6 bases). There are 17 residues in the CDR3. Per the germline V gene, CDR1 is SGHTA and CDR2 is FQGNSA. Trimming stripped 1 base from V and 2 bases from J, with 17 bases between. CDR3 sequence reads: CASSLDPWRELQETQYF. CDR3 sequence (DNA): TGTGCCAGCAGCTTAGATCCATGGAGGGAGTTACAAGAGACCCAGTACTTC. The full variable domain, rest sourced from reference TRBV7-2 and TRBJ2-5, is GAGVSQSPSNKVTEKGKDVELRCDPISGHTALYWYRQSLGQGLEFLIYFQGNSAPDKSGLPSDRFSAERTGGSVSTLTIQRTQQEDSAVYLCASSLDPWRELQETQYFGPGTRLLVL.

The chain employs TRBV10-3 and TRBJ2-1, with 8 bases matching TRBD1. Germline CDR1 is ENHRY and CDR2 is SYGVKD. With 3 bases clipped from V and 4 bases from J, the junction kept 5 bases outside the gene matches. The CDR3 covers 15 residues. The CDR3 is CAISDPGTGYNEQFF. The CDR3 DNA sequence: TGTGCCATCAGTGACCCCGGGACAGGATACAATGAGCAGTTCTTC.

This clone turned up a few times. This chain joins TRBV15 and TRBJ2-1; 9 positions match TRBD2. J gave up 2 bases and V 3 bases, and 5 bases lay outside the gene matches. This CDR3 comprises 16 residues. Germline V lookup: CDR1 LNHNV, CDR2 YYDKDF (reference sequence). DNA for the CDR3: TGTGCCACCAGCAGTGTGGGCGGGAGGGCCTACAATGAGCAGTTCTTC. It yields the protein CATSSVGGRAYNEQFF. Supplemented by reference TRBV15 and TRBJ2-1, the full variable domain reads DAMVIQNPRYQVTQFGKPVTLSCSQTLNHNVMYWYQQKSSQAPKLLFHYYDKDFNNEADTPDNFQSRRPNTSFCFLDIRSPGLGDTAMYLCATSSVGGRAYNEQFFGPGTRLTVL.

A note on this clone: The identical CDR3 is also encoded by other nucleotide sequences in the sample. The rearrangement joins TRBV11-3 to TRBJ1-1, with D uncertain. This CDR3 spans 15 amino acids. Germline V lookup: CDR1 SGHNT, CDR2 YENEEA. Trimming cost V 5 bases and J 1 base, with 14 bases left between them. CDR3 coding DNA: TGTGCCAGCAGCCCGCGGACGGGAGCGAACACTGAAGCTTTCTTT. It codes for CASSPRTGANTEAFF.

The V gene is TRBV18, the J gene TRBJ1-3, with a possible D match to TRBD1 (5 bases). This CDR3 has 17 amino acids. The germline gives CDR1 KGHSH, CDR2 LQKENI. The V end was cut by 2 bases, the J end by 0 bases, with 14 bases between. This CDR3 reads CASSPGTGGNSGNTIYF. In DNA, the CDR3 is TGTGCCAGCTCACCAGGAACGGGGGGAAACTCTGGAAACACCATATATTTT.

This chain links TRBV4-1 with TRBJ2-7; TRBD2 is a possible D gene (6 bases). The CDR3 spans 17 residues. V was clipped by 4 bases and J by 2 bases, with 21 bases between them. Germline V CDR1 and CDR2: MGHRA, YSYEKL. This chain's CDR3 is CASSLYTREAGPYEQYF. CDR3 bases: TGCGCCAGCAGCCTTTACACGAGGGAGGCAGGGCCCTACGAGCAGTACTTC.

V usage is TRBV19 and J usage is TRBJ2-5, with TRBD1 as a possible D gene (6 bases). In germline, CDR1 is LNHDA, CDR2 SQIVND (reference sequence). The CDR3 spans 15 residues. Trimming took 1 base from V and 6 from J, leaving 15 bases between them. CDR3 in amino acids: CASSIGGPGFKTQYF. The CDR3 DNA reads as TGTGCCAGTAGTATAGGGGGGCCCGGCTTTAAGACCCAGTACTTC. The whole variable domain, filled in from reference TRBV19 and TRBJ2-5, reads DGGITQSPKYLFRKEGQNVTLSCEQNLNHDAMYWYRQDPGQGLRLIYYSQIVNDFQKGDIAEGYSVSREKKESFPLTVTSAQKNPTAFYLCASSIGGPGFKTQYFGPGTRLLVL.

The rearrangement uses TRBV9 and TRBJ2-1; 8 nucleotides align to TRBD2. Germline V gene sequence: CDR1 SGDLS, CDR2 YYNGEE. The CDR3 runs 13 residues. The trim removed 0 bases at V and 9 bases at J, leaving 2 bases unmatched. In DNA form, the CDR3 reads TGTGCCAGCAGCGTAGCTAGCGGGCGTGAGCAGTTCTTC. Amino acid sequence: CASSVASGREQFF.

The chain uses TRBV20-1 and TRBJ2-1, with 9 bases fitting TRBD2. Losses at the gene ends were 3 bases for V and 8 bases for J; bases not matched to a gene: 5. The germline V gene encodes CDR1 DFQATT and CDR2 SNEGSKA (reference sequence). The CDR3 has 13 amino acids. CDR3 protein: CSASSGRIDEQFF. The CDR3 DNA sequence: TGCAGTGCTAGTAGCGGGAGAATCGATGAGCAGTTCTTC.

The chain carries TRBV11-2 and TRBJ2-7; D may be TRBD2 (5 bases). V shed 1 base and J shed 0 bases, with 7 bases lying between them. CDR3 length: 14 residues. Germline assignment: CDR1 SGHAT and CDR2 FQNNGV. The CDR3 DNA reads TGTGCCAGCAGCTTAGCGGGATACTCCTACGAGCAGTACTTC. Translation: CASSLAGYSYEQYF.

This chain joins TRBV15 and TRBJ2-1, with 13 bases matching TRBD2. The germline gives CDR1 LNHNV, CDR2 YYDKDF (reference sequence). The CDR3 runs 16 residues. V dropped 3 bases and J dropped 5; count of bases not matched to a gene: 4. In DNA, the CDR3 is TGTGCCACCAGCAGGCGACTAGCGGGAGGCCACAATGAGCAGTTCTTC. It specifies CATSRRLAGGHNEQFF. Looking up the rest from reference TRBV15 and TRBJ2-1 gives the full variable domain: DAMVIQNPRYQVTQFGKPVTLSCSQTLNHNVMYWYQQKSSQAPKLLFHYYDKDFNNEADTPDNFQSRRPNTSFCFLDIRSPGLGDTAMYLCATSRRLAGGHNEQFFGPGTRLTVL.

This chain uses TRBV5-1 with TRBJ1-2; 9 bases align to TRBD1. CDR3 length: 15 residues. Germline V gene sequence: CDR1 SGHRS, CDR2 YFSETQ. J lost 8 bases, V lost 3 bases, and 11 bases had no gene match. This chain's CDR3 is CASSSGLQGALGYTF. The CDR3 nucleotides are TGCGCCAGCAGCTCGGGCCTACAGGGGGCGCTGGGCTACACCTTC.

V is TRBV5-5 and J is TRBJ1-1; 8 positions agree with TRBD1. The CDR3 has 14 amino acids. CDR1 is SGHKS, CDR2 YYEKEE, per germline (reference sequence). Trimming removed 5 bases from V and 0 bases from J; junction bases left unmatched: 3. The CDR3 here is CASSWTGLNTEAFF. As DNA, the CDR3 is TGTGCCAGCAGTTGGACAGGGTTGAACACTGAAGCTTTCTTT. Using reference TRBV5-5 and TRBJ1-1 for the parts outside the CDR3, the full variable domain is DAGVTQSPTHLIKTRGQQVTLRCSPISGHKSVSWYQQVLGQGPQFIFQYYEKEERGRGNFPDRFSARQFPNYSSELNVNALLLGDSALYLCASSWTGLNTEAFFGQGTRLTVV.

The gene calls are TRBV28 and TRBJ2-1; 12 nucleotides match TRBD2. This CDR3 is built from 15 residues. CDR1 is MDHEN, CDR2 SYDVKM, per germline. Losses at the gene ends were 6 bases for V and 3 bases for J; bases not matched to a gene: 3. CDR3 DNA: TGTGCCAGCAGAGCGGGACTAGCGGGCTACAATGAGCAGTTCTTC. It translates to CASRAGLAGYNEQFF.